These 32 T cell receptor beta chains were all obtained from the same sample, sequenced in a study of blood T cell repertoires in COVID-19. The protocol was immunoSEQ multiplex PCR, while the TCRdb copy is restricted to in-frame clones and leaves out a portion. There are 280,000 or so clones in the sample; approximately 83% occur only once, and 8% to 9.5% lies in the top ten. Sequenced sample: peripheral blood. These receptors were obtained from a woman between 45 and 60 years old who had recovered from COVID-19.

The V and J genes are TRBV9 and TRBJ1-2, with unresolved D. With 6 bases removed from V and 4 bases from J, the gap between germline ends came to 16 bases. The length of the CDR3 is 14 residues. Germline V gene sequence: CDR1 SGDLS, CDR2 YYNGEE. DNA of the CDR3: TGTGCCAGCACCGCTAACGGGGTTGGCTATGGCTACACCTTC. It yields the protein CASTANGVGYGYTF.

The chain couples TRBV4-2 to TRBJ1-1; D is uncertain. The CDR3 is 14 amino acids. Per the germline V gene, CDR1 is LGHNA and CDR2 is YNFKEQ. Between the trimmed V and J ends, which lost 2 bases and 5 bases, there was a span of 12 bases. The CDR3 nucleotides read TGTGCCAGCAGCCAACCGATACCACGGACTGAAGCTTTCTTT. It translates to CASSQPIPRTEAFF.

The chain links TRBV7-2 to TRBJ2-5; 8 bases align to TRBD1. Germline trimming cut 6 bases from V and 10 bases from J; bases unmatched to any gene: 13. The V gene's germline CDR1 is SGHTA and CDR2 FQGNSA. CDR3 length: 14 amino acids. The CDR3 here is CASSRPDRVQGQYF. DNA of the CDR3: TGTGCCAGCAGTCGACCGGACAGGGTGCAGGGCCAGTACTTC. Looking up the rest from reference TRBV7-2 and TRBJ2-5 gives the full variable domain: GAGVSQSPSNKVTEKGKDVELRCDPISGHTALYWYRQSLGQGLEFLIYFQGNSAPDKSGLPSDRFSAERTGGSVSTLTIQRTQQEDSAVYLCASSRPDRVQGQYFGPGTRLLVL.

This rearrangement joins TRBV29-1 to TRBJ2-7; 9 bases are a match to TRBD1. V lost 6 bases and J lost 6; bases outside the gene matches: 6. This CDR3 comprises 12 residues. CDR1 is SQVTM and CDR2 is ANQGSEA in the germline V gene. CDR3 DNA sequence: TGCAGCGTCGCTATGACAGGGGGCGAGCAGTACTTC. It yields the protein CSVAMTGGEQYF.

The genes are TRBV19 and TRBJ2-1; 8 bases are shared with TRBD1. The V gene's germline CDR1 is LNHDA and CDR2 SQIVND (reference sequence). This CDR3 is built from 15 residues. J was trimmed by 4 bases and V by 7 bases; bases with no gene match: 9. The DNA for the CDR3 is TGTGCCAGTACCGAGGGACAGGAGATTTACAATGAGCAGTTCTTC. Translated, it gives CASTEGQEIYNEQFF.

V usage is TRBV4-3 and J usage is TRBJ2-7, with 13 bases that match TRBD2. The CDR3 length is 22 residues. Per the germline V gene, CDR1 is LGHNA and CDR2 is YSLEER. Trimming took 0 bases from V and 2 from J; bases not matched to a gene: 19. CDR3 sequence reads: CASSQDVDFGLAGDLFTYEQYF. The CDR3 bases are TGCGCCAGCAGCCAAGATGTCGACTTCGGACTAGCGGGGGACCTCTTTACCTACGAGCAGTACTTC.

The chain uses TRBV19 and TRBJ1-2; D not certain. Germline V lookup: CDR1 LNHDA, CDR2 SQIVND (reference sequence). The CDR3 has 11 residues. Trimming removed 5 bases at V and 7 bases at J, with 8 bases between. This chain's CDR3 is CASSSWPGYTF. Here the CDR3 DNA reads TGTGCCAGTAGTTCATGGCCTGGCTACACCTTC.

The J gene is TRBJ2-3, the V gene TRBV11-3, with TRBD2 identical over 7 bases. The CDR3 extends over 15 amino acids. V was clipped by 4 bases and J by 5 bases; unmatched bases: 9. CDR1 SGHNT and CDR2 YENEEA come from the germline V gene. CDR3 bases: TGTGCCAGCAGCTACGCGGGGGACTCGGGAGATACGCAGTATTTT. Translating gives CASSYAGDSGDTQYF.

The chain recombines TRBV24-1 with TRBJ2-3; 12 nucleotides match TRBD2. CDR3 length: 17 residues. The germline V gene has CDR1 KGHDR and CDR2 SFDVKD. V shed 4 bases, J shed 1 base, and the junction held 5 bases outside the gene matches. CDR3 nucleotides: TGTGCCACCAGTGACAGTAGACTAGCGGGGGGCACAGATACGCAGTATTTT. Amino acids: CATSDSRLAGGTDTQYF.

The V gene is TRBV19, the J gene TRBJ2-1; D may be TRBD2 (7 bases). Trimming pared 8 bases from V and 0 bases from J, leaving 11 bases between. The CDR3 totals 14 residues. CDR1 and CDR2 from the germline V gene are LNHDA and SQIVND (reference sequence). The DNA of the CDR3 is TGTGCCAGTGCGGGGGCTGGCTCCTACAATGAGCAGTTCTTC. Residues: CASAGAGSYNEQFF.

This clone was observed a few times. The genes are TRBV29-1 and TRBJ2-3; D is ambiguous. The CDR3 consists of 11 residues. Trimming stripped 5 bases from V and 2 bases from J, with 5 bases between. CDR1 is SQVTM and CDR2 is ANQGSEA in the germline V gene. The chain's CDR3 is CSVQYTDTQYF. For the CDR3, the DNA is TGCAGCGTTCAGTACACAGATACGCAGTATTTT.

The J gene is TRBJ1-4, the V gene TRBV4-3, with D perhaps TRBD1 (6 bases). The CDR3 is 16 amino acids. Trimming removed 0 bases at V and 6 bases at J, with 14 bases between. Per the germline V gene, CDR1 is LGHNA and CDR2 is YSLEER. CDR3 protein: CASSQDRGGADEKLFF. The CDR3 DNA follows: TGCGCCAGCAGCCAAGATCGGGGGGGCGCAGATGAAAAACTGTTTTTT.

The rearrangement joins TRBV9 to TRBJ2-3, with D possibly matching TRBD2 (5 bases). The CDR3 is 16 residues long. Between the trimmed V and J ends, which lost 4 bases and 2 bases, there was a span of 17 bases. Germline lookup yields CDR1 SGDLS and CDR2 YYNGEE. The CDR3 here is CASSPEGPRLTDTQYF. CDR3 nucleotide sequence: TGTGCCAGCAGCCCCGAGGGTCCTAGACTCACAGATACGCAGTATTTT.

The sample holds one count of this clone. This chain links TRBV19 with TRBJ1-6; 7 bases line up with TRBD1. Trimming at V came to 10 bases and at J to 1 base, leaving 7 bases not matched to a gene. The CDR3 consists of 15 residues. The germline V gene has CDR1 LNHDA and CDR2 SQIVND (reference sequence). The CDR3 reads CATRGTASYNSPLHF. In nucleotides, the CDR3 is TGTGCCACAAGGGGGACAGCTTCCTATAATTCACCCCTCCACTTT.

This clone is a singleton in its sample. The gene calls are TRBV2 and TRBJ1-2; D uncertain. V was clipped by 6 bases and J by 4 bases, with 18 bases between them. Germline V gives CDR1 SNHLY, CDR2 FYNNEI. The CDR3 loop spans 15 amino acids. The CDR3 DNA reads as TGTGCCAGCAGCGGTATCCAGGTGGCAACCTATGGCTACACCTTC. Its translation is CASSGIQVATYGYTF.

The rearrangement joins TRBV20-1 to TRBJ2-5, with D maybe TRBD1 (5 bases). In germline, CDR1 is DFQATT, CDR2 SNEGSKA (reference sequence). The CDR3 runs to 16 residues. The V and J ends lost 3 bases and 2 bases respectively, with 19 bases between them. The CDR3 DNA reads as TGCAGTGCTAGTGGGCCCACCGACAGCCCTCAAGAGACCCAGTACTTC. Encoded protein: CSASGPTDSPQETQYF.

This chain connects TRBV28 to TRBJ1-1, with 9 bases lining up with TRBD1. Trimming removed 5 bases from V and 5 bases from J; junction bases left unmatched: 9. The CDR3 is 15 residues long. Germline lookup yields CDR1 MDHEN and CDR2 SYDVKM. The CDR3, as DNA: TGTGCCAGCAGTCCCAGGGGGACAGGGCTGACTGAAGCTTTCTTT. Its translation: CASSPRGTGLTEAFF.

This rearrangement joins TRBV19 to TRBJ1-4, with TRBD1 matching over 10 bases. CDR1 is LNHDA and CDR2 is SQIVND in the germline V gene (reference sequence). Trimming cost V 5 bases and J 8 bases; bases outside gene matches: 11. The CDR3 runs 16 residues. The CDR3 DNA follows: TGTGCCAGTAGTCCACAGACGACAGGGGGCTACGAAAAACTGTTTTTT. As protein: CASSPQTTGGYEKLFF.

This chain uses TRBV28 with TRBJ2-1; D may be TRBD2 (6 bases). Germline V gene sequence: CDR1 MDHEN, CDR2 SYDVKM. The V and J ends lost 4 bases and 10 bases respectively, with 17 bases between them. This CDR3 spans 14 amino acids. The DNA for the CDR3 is TGTGCCAGCAGTTCCCCGGGACTTTACAGCGAGCAGTTCTTC. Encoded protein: CASSSPGLYSEQFF. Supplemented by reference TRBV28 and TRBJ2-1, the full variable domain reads DVKVTQSSRYLVKRTGEKVFLECVQDMDHENMFWYRQDPGLGLRLIYFSYDVKMKEKGDIPEGYSVSREKKERFSLILESASTNQTSMYLCASSSPGLYSEQFFGPGTRLTVL.

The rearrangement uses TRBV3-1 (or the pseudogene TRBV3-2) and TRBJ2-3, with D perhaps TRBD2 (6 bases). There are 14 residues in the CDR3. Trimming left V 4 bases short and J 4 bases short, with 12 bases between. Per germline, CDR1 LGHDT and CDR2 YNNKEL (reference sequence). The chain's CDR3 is CASSPGVGADTQYF. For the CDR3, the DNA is TGTGCCAGCAGCCCGGGGGTAGGGGCAGATACGCAGTATTTT.

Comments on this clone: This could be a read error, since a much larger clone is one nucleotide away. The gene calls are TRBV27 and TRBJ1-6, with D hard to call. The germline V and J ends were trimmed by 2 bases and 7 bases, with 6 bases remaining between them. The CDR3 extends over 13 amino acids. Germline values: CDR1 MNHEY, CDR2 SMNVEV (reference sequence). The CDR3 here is CASSLQRNSPLHF. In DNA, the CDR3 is TGTGCCAGCAGTTTACAGAGGAATTCACCCCTCCACTTT.

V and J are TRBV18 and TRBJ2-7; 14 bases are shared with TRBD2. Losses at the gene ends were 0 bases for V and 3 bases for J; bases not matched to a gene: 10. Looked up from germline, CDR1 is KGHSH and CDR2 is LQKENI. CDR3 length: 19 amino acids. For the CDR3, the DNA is TGTGCCAGCTCACCACCGAGGGGACTAGCGGGGGCCCTAAACTACGAGCAGTACTTC. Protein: CASSPPRGLAGALNYEQYF.

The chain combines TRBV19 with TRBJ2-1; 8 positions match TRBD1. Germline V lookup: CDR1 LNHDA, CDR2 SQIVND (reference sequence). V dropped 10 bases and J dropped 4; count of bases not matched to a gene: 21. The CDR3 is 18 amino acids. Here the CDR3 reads CATYSGGFSGTPYNEQFF. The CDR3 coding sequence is TGTGCCACTTATTCAGGGGGCTTTTCCGGGACTCCATACAATGAGCAGTTCTTC.

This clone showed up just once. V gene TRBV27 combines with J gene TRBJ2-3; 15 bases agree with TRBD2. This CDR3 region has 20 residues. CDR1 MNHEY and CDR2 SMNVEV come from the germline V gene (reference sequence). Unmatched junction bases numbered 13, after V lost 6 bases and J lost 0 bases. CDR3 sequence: CASRRGPGLAGGPSTDTQYF. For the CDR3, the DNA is TGTGCCAGCAGACGGGGCCCGGGACTAGCGGGAGGACCGAGCACAGATACGCAGTATTTT.

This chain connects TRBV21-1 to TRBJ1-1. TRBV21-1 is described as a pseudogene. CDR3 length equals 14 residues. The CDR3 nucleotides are TGTGCCAGCAGCAAAGTCGTCCCGAACACTGAAGCTTTCTTT. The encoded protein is CASSKVVPNTEAFF.

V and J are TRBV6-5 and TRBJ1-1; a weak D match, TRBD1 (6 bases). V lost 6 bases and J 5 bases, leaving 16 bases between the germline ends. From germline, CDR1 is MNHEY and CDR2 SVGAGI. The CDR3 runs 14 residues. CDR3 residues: CASSPYQGFTEAFF. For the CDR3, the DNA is TGTGCCAGCAGCCCCTATCAGGGGTTTACTGAAGCTTTCTTT.

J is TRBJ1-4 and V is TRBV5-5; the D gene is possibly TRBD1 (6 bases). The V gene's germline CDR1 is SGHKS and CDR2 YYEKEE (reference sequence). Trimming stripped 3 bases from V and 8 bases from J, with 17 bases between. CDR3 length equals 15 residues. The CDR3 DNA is TGTGCCAGCAGCTCTACAGGGACGGGGCCGGAAAAACTGTTTTTT. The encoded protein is CASSSTGTGPEKLFF.

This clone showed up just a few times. The CDR3 loop is CASSPQGVGETQYF. The CDR3 DNA sequence: TGTGCCAGCAGCCCCCAGGGGGTGGGGGAGACCCAGTACTTC. V and J are TRBV7-2 and TRBJ2-5; 7 bases agree with TRBD1. Unmatched junction bases numbered 8, after V lost 5 bases and J lost 5 bases. CDR3 length equals 14 residues. Germline V gives CDR1 SGHTA, CDR2 FQGNSA.

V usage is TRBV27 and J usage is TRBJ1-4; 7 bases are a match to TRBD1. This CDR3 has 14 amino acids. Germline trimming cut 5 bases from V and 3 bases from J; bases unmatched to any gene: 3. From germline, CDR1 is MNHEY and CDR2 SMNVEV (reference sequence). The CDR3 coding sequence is TGTGCCAGCAGTCATCAGGGGGCTAATGAAAAACTGTTTTTT. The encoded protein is CASSHQGANEKLFF. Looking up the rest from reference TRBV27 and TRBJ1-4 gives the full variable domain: EAQVTQNPRYLITVTGKKLTVTCSQNMNHEYMSWYRQDPGLGLRQIYYSMNVEVTDKGDVPEGYKVSRKEKRNFPLILESPSPNQTSLYFCASSHQGANEKLFFGSGTQLSVL.

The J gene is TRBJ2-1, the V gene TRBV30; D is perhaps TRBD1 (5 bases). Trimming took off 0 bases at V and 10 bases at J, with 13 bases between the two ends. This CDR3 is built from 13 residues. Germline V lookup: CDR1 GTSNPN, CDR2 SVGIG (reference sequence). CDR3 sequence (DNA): TGTGCCTGGAGTGTTGGACACTTCACCGAGCAGTTCTTC. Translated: CAWSVGHFTEQFF.

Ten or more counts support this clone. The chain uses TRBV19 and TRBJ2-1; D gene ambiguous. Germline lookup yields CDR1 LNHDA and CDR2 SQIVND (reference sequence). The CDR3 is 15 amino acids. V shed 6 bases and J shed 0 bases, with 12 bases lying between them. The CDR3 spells CASRVQSLSYNEQFF. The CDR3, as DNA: TGTGCCAGTAGGGTACAAAGTCTCTCCTACAATGAGCAGTTCTTC.

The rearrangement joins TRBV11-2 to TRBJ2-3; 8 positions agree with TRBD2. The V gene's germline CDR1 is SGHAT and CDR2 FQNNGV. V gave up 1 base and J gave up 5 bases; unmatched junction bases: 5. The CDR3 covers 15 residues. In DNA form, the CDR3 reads TGTGCCAGCAGCTTAGGGCCGGGAGGGCTAGATACGCAGTATTTT. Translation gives CASSLGPGGLDTQYF.